This T cell receptor beta chain stems from a study of STAT5B mutations in CD4+ large granular lymphocyte leukemia. General study findings and limits: Patient CD4-sorted repertoires stayed more clonal than healthy ones after leukemic-clone removal.

On this clone: The antigen is undetermined.

This was a survey-level run. The repertoire was sequenced with immunoSEQ multiplex PCR; TCRdb's copy has only in-frame clones and lacks some. The sample lists 9,000 to 10,000 clones, about four fifths seen once, with roughly 68% in the top ten. This receptor was taken from a man in his sixties with CD4+ T-cell large granular lymphocyte leukemia. Sequencing input: PBMCs.

In DNA, the CDR3 is TGTGCCAGCAGTTATGGGGAGGGGCAGCCCCAGCATTTT. Amino acid sequence: CASSYGEGQPQHF. J is TRBJ1-5 and V is TRBV6-5; D possibly corresponds to TRBD1 (5 bases). V lost 3 bases, J lost 7 bases, and 10 bases lay in between. This CDR3 region has 13 residues. Germline CDR1 reads MNHEY; CDR2 reads SVGAGI.